This T cell receptor (beta chain) was observed in a study of identical twins. Findings and limits, study-wide: The authors noted that invariant MAIT and iNKT cells could partly confound zero-insertion analyses. A lower insertion count was a feature of abundant cord blood beta clonotypes, with no such feature in memory repertoires.

This clonotype was detected only a few times. Its target is unknown. cDNA molecules carried unique molecular identifiers, and template switching added a universal primer site. MiXCR, run by TCRdb on the 5' RACE reads, gives a single entry per CDR3 protein. The data contain 400,000 to 500,000 distinct CDR3 sequences, about a fifth of them seen just once; the ten biggest clones take up roughly 12%. Germline CDR1 SGDLS, CDR2 YYNGEE. V shed 2 bases, J shed 3 bases, and the junction held 5 bases outside the gene matches. The CDR3 is 15 amino acids. This clonotype was obtained from a man aged 45-65 years in good health. V is TRBV9 and J is TRBJ2-3, with 8 bases matching TRBD1. The sample consisted of naive T cells sorted from blood. The CDR3 DNA sequence: TGTGCCAGCAGCGTTCGGACAGGGAAAACAGATACGCAGTATTTT. Translated: CASSVRTGKTDTQYF.